This record looks at one T cell receptor beta chain sequence and its context. These data originate in a study of graft-versus-host responses after intestinal transplantation. Study overall: Uniformly, recipients were administered anti-thymocyte globulin induction with subsequent tacrolimus and steroids for approximately three years.

Sequenced by immunoSEQ multiplex PCR; TCRdb stores in-frame clones only, minus some. The sample holds more than 13,000 clones, about two thirds seen once. CDR1 and CDR2 from the germline V gene are MGHRA and YSYEKL. This CDR3 contains 16 residues. Unmatched junction bases numbered 3, after V lost 2 bases and J lost 0 bases. Lymphocytes (intraepithelial and lamina propria) were released by processing the graft tissue. This chain links TRBV4-1 with TRBJ2-2; TRBD2 aligns across 7 bases. Specimen: ileum tissue, collected around 720 days after intestinal transplantation. This clonotype was obtained from a human patient who received an intestinal transplant, so some T cells may come from the graft donor. CDR3 sequence (DNA): TGCGCCAGCAGCCAACTAGGGACTACGAACACCGGGGAGCTGTTTTTT. Translating it yields CASSQLGTTNTGELFF.